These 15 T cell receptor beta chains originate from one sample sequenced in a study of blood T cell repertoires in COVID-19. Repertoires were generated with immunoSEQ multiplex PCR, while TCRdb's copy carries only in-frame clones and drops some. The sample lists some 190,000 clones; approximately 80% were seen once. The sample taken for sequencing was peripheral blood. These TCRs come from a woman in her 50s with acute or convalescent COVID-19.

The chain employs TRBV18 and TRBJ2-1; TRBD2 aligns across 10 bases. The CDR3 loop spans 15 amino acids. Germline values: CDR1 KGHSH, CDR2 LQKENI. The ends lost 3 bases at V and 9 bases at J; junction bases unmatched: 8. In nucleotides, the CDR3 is TGTGCCAGCTCACCCCCTAGCGGGAGAGCGGTTGAGCAGTTCTTC. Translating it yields CASSPPSGRAVEQFF.

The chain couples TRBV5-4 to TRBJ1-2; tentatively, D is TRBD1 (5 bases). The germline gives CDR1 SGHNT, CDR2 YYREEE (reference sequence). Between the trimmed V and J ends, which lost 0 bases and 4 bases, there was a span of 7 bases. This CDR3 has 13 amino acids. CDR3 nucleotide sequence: TGTGCCAGCAGCTTGGAGGGGTCCTATGGCTACACCTTC. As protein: CASSLEGSYGYTF.

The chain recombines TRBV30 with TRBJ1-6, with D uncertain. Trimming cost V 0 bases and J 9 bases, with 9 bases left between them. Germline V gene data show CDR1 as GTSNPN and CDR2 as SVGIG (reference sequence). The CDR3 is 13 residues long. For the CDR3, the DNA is TGTGCCTGGAGTGTACATGAGGGTTCACCCCTCCACTTT. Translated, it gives CAWSVHEGSPLHF. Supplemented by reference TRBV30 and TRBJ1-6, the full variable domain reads SQTIHQWPATLVQPVGSPLSLECTVEGTSNPNLYWYRQAAGRGLQLLFYSVGIGQISSEVPQNLSASRPQDRQFILSSKKLLLSDSGFYLCAWSVHEGSPLHFGNGTRLTVT.

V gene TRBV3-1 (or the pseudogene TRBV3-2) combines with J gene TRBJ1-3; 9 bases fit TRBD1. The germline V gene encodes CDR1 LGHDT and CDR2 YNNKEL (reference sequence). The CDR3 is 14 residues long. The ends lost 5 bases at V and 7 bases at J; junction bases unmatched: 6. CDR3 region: CASSSTGTGNTIYF. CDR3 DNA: TGTGCCAGCAGCTCTACCGGGACAGGGAACACCATATATTTT.

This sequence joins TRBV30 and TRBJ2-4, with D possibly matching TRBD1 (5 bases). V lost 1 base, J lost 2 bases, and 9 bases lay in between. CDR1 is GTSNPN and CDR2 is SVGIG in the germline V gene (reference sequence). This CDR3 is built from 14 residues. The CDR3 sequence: CAWSAGYTKNIQYF. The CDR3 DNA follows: TGTGCCTGGAGTGCAGGGTATACCAAAAACATTCAGTACTTC.

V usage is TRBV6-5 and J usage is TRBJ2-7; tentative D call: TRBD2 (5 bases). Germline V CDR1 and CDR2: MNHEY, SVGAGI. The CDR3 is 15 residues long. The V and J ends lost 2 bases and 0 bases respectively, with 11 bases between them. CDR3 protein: CASSYRESNSYEQYF. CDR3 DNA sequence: TGTGCCAGCAGTTACAGGGAGTCCAACTCCTACGAGCAGTACTTC.

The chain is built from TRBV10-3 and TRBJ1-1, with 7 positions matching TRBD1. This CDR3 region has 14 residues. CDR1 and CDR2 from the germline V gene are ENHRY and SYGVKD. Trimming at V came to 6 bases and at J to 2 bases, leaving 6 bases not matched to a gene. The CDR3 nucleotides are TGTGCCATCAGCCCGGCAGGGGGAAACACTGAAGCTTTCTTT. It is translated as CAISPAGGNTEAFF.

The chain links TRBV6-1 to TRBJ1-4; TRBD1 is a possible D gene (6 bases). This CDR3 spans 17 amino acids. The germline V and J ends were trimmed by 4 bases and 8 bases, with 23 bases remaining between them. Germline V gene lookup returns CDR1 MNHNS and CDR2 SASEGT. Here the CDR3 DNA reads TGTGCCAGCAGTGCCGTCACGACAACAGGGATAAAGGAAAAACTGTTTTTT. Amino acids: CASSAVTTTGIKEKLFF.

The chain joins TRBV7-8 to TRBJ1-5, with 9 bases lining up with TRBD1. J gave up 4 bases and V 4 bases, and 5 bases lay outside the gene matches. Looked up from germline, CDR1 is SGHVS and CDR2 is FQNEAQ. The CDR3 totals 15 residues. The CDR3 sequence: CASSWGQGANQPQHF. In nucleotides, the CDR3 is TGTGCCAGCAGCTGGGGACAGGGAGCGAATCAGCCCCAGCATTTT.

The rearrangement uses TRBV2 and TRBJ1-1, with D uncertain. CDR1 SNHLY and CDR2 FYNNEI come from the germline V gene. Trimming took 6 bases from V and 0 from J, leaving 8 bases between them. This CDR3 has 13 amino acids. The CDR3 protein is CASRTTMNTEAFF. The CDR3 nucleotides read TGTGCCAGCAGGACGACAATGAACACTGAAGCTTTCTTT.

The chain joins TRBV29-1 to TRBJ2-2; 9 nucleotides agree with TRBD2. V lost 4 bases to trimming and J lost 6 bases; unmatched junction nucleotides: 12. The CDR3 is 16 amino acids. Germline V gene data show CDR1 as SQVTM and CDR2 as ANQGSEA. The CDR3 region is CSVAGTSWGSAGELFF. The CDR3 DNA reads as TGCAGCGTTGCTGGGACTAGCTGGGGTTCAGCCGGGGAGCTGTTTTTT.

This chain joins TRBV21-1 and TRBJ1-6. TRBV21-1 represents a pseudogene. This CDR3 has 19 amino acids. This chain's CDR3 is CASSGGTGPTSSYNSPLHF. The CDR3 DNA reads TGTGCCAGCAGCGGAGGGACCGGCCCGACCAGCTCCTATAATTCACCCCTCCACTTT.

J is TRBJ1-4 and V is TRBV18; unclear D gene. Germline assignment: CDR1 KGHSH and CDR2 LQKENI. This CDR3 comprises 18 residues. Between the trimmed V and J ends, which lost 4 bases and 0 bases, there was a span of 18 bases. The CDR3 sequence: CASSQVLVPFATNEKLFF. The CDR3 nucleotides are TGTGCCAGCTCACAAGTACTCGTACCGTTTGCAACTAATGAAAAACTGTTTTTT. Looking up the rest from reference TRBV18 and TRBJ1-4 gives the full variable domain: NAGVMQNPRHLVRRRGQEARLRCSPMKGHSHVYWYRQLPEEGLKFMVYLQKENIIDESGMPKERFSAEFPKEGPSILRIQQVVRGDSAAYFCASSQVLVPFATNEKLFFGSGTQLSVL.

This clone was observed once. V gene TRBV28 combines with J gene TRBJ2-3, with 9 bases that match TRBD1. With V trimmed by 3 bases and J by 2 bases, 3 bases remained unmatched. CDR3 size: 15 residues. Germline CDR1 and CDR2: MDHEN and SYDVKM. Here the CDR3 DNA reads TGTGCCAGCAGTTTCCGACAGGGGGTCACAGATACGCAGTATTTT. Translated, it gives CASSFRQGVTDTQYF.

CDR3 bases: TGTGCCAGCAGCCAAGCCCGGGGAGTTACTTCCAATGAGCAGTTCTTC. It codes for CASSQARGVTSNEQFF. V and J are TRBV3-1 (or the pseudogene TRBV3-2) and TRBJ2-1, with a tentative D call TRBD2 (5 bases). Germline CDR1 reads LGHDT; CDR2 reads YNNKEL (reference sequence). V was shortened by 1 base and J by 6 bases, with 16 bases between the two germline ends. The CDR3 is made up of 16 amino acids.